The entry below gives a single T cell receptor (beta chain) sequence along with its context. Its antigen is unknown. This record belongs to a study of memory CD4+ T cells and cytomegalovirus serostatus. Study-wide context: This sample comes from healthy Belgian adults, 8 to 10 CMV seropositive, 20 to 25 seronegative.

V lost 4 bases and J lost 2, with 18 bases in between. The germline gives CDR1 MGHRA, CDR2 YSYEKL. The CDR3 has 16 residues. Profiled with immunoSEQ multiplex PCR; TCRdb holds only in-frame clones, not every one. This repertoire shows 30,000 to 40,000 clones, 79% found once; its top ten account for approximately 5.3%. Single viable CD3+CD4+CD8-CD45RO+ cells were sorted as the memory CD4+ T cells. The study, taken as a whole, reports: The CMV-associated TCR signature appears largely within the CD4+ memory repertoire.

This sequence was found in an adult in good health and CMV-seropositive. J is TRBJ2-7 and V is TRBV4-1; the D is unclear. The sequenced sample was memory CD4+ T cells from blood. The CDR3 DNA reads TGCGCCAGCAGCCGGGAAGGGATAGGAACCCCCTACGAGCAGTACTTC. As protein: CASSREGIGTPYEQYF.